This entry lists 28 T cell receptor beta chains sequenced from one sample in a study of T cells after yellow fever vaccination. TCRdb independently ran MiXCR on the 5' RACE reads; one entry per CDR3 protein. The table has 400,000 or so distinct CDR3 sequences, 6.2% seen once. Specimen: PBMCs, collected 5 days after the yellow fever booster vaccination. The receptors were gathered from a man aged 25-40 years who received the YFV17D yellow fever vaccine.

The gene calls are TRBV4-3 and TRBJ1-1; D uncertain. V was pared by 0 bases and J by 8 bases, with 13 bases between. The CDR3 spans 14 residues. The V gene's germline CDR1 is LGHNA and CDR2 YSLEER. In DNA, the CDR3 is TGCGCCAGCAGCCAAGATGGAACGGCTATAGAAGCTTTCTTT. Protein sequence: CASSQDGTAIEAFF.

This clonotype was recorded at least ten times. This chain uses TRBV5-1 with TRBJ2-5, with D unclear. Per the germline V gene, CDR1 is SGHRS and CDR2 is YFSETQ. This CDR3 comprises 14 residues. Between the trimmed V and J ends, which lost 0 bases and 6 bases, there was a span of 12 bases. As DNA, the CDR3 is TGCGCCAGCAGCTTGGCCCGGAACCTGCAGACCCAGTACTTC. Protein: CASSLARNLQTQYF.

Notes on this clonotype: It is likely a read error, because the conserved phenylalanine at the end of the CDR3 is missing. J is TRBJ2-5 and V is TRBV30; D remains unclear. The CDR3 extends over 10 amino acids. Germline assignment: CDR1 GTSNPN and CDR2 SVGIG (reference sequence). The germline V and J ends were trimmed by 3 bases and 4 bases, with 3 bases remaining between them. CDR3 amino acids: CAWSRETQYC. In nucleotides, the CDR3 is TGTGCCTGGAGCCGAGAGACCCAGTACTGC.

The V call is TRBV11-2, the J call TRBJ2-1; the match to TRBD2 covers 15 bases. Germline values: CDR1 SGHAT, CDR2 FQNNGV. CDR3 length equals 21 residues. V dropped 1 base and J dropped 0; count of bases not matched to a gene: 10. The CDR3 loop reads CASSLGAAGLAGGFSYNEQFF. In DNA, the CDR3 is TGTGCCAGCAGCTTAGGTGCTGCGGGACTAGCGGGAGGATTCTCCTACAATGAGCAGTTCTTC.

Here the CDR3 reads CASSLGLGNSNQPQHF. The CDR3 bases are TGTGCCAGTAGTTTAGGATTGGGGAATAGCAATCAGCCCCAGCATTTT. This chain connects TRBV19 to TRBJ1-5; D unclear. Trimming took off 5 bases at V and 0 bases at J, with 14 bases between the two ends. The CDR3 is made up of 16 amino acids. CDR1 is LNHDA and CDR2 is SQIVND in the germline V gene (reference sequence).

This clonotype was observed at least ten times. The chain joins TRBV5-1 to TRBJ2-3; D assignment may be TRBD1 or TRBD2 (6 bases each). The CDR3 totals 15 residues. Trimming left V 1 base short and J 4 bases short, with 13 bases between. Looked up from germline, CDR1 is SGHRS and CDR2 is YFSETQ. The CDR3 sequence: CASSLPRGGADTQYF. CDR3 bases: TGCGCCAGCAGCTTGCCCAGGGGAGGCGCAGATACGCAGTATTTT.

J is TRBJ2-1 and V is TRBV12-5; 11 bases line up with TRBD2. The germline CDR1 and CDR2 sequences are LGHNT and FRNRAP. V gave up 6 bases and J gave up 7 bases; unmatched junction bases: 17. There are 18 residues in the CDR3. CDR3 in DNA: TGTGCTAGTGGGCGCCGCAAAATTAGCGGGAGGGGAGGAAATGAGCAGTTCTTC. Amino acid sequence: CASGRRKISGRGGNEQFF.

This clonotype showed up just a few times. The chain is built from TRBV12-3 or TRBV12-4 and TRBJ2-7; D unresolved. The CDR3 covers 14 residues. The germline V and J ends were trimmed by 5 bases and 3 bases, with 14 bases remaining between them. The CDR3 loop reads CASSERLSYYEQYF. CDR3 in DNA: TGTGCCAGCAGTGAGCGCCTAAGTTACTACGAGCAGTACTTC.

CDR3 bases: TGTGCCAGCAGCTTAGCGGGGGGAACTAGAGGGTACGAGCAGTACTTC. As protein: CASSLAGGTRGYEQYF. This rearrangement joins TRBV7-8 to TRBJ2-7; a weak D match, TRBD2 (6 bases). V was pared by 0 bases and J by 4 bases, with 16 bases between. Germline assignment: CDR1 SGHVS and CDR2 FQNEAQ. The CDR3 extends over 16 amino acids.

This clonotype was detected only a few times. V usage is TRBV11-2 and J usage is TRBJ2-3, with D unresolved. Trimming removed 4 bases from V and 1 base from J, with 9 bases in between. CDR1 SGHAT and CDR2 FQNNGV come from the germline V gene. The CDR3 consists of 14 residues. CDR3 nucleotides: TGTGCCAGCAGCTATTATTCCGGCACAGATACGCAGTATTTT. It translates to CASSYYSGTDTQYF.

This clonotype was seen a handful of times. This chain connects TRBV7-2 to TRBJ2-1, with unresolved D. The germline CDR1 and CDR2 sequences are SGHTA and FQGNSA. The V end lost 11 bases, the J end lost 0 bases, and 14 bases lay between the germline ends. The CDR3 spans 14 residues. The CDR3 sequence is CAGGRPGSYNEQFF. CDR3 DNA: TGTGCCGGCGGTAGACCGGGCTCCTACAATGAGCAGTTCTTC. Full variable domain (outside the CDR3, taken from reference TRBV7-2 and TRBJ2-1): GAGVSQSPSNKVTEKGKDVELRCDPISGHTALYWYRQSLGQGLEFLIYFQGNSAPDKSGLPSDRFSAERTGGSVSTLTIQRTQQEDSAVYLCAGGRPGSYNEQFFGPGTRLTVL.

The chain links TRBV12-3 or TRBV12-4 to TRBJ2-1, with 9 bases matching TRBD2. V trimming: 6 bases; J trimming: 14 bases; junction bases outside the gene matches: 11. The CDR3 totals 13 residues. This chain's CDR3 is CASSPGEAGGKFF. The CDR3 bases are TGTGCCAGCAGCCCGGGGGAAGCGGGAGGAAAGTTCTTC.

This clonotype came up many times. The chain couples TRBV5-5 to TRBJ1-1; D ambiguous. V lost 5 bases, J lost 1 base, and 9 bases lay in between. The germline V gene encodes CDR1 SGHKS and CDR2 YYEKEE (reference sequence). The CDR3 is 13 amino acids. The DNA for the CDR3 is TGTGCCAGCAGGTCCGACACGAACACTGAAGCTTTCTTT. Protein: CASRSDTNTEAFF. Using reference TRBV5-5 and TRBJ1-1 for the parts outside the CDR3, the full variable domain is DAGVTQSPTHLIKTRGQQVTLRCSPISGHKSVSWYQQVLGQGPQFIFQYYEKEERGRGNFPDRFSARQFPNYSSELNVNALLLGDSALYLCASRSDTNTEAFFGQGTRLTVV.

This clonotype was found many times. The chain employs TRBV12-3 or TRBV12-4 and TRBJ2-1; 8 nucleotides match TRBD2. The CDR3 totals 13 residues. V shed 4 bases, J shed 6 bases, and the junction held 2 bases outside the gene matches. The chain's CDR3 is CASSYGRANEQFF. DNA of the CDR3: TGTGCCAGCAGTTACGGGAGGGCCAATGAGCAGTTCTTC.

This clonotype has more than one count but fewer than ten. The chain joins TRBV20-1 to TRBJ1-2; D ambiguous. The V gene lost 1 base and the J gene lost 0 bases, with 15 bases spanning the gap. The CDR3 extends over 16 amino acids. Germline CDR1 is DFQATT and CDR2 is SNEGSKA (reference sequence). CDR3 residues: CSARVVGRIPNYGYTF. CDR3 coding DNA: TGCAGTGCTAGAGTAGTAGGGAGAATTCCTAACTATGGCTACACCTTC.

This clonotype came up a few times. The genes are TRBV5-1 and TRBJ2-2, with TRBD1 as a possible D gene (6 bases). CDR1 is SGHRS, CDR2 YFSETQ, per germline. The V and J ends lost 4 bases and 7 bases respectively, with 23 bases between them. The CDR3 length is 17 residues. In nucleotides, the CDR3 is TGCGCCAGCAGCCCTTTTGATAACAGGGAAGTAGGCGGGGAGCTGTTTTTT. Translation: CASSPFDNREVGGELFF.

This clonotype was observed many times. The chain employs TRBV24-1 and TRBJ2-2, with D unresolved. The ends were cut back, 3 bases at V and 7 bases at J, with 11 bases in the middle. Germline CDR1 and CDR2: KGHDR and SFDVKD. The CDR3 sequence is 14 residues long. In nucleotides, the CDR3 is TGTGCCACCAGTGATAGGCTCCTTGGCGGGGAGCTGTTTTTT. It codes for CATSDRLLGGELFF.

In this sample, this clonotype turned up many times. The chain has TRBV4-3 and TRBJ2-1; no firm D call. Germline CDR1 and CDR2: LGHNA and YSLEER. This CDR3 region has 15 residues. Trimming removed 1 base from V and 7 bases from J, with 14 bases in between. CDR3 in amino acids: CASSQALPADNEQFF. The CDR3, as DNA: TGCGCCAGCAGCCAAGCTCTCCCGGCGGATAATGAGCAGTTCTTC.

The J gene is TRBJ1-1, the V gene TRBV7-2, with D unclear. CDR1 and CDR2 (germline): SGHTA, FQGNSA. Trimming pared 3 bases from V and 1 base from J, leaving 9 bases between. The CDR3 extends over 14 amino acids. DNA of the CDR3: TGTGCCAGCAGCTTCTTCGGTGAGAACACTGAAGCTTTCTTT. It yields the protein CASSFFGENTEAFF. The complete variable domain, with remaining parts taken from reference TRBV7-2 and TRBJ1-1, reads GAGVSQSPSNKVTEKGKDVELRCDPISGHTALYWYRQSLGQGLEFLIYFQGNSAPDKSGLPSDRFSAERTGGSVSTLTIQRTQQEDSAVYLCASSFFGENTEAFFGQGTRLTVV.

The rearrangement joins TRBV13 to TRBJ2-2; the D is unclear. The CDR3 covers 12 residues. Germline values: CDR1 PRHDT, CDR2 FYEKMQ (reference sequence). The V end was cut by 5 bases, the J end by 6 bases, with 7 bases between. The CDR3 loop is CASSNVPGELFF. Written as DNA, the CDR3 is TGTGCCAGCAGCAATGTACCCGGGGAGCTGTTTTTT.

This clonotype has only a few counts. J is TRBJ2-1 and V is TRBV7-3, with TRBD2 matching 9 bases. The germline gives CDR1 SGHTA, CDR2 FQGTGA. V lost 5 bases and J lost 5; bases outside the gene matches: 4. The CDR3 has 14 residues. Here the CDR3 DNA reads TGTGCCAGCAGCCGCCGACTAGCGGACAATGAGCAGTTCTTC. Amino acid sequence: CASSRRLADNEQFF.

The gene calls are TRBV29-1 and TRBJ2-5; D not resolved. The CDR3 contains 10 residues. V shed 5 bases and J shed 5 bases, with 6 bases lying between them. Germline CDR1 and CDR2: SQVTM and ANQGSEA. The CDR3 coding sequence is TGCAGCGTTCTATCGGAGACCCAGTACTTC. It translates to CSVLSETQYF.

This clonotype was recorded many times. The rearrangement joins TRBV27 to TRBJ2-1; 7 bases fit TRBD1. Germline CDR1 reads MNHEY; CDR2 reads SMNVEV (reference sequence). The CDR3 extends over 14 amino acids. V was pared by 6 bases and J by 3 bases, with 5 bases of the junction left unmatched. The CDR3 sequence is CASSPTGVYNEQFF. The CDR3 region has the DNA TGTGCCAGCAGCCCCACAGGGGTCTACAATGAGCAGTTCTTC.

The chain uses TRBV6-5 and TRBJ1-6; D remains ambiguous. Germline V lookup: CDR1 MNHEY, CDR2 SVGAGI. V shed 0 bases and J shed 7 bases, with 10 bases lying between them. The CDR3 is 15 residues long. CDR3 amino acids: CASSYSGDGNSPLHF. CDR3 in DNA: TGTGCCAGCAGTTACTCGGGCGATGGCAATTCACCCCTCCACTTT.

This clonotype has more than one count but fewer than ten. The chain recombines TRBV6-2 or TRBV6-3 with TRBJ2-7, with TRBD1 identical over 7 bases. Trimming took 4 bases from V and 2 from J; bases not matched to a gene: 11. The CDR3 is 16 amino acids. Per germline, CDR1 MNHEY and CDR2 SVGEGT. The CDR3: CASSSHMTGIAYEQYF. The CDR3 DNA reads TGTGCCAGCAGTTCCCATATGACAGGGATCGCCTACGAGCAGTACTTC.

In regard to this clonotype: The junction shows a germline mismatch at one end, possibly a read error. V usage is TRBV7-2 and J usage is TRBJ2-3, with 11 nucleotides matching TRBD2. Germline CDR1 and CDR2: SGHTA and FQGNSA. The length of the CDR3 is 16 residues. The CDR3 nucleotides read TGTGCCAGGAGCTCCGCGACCCTAGCGGGAGGAGATACGCAGTATTTT. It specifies CARSSATLAGGDTQYF.

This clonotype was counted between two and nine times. This chain's CDR3 is CATGTSYSPWFF. The CDR3 DNA reads as TGTGCCACCGGGACTAGCTATTCCCCATGGTTCTTC. This chain links TRBV27 with TRBJ2-1, with TRBD2 matching over 9 bases. Germline CDR1 MNHEY, CDR2 SMNVEV (reference sequence). Trimming cost V 10 bases and J 15 bases; bases outside gene matches: 13. There are 12 residues in the CDR3.

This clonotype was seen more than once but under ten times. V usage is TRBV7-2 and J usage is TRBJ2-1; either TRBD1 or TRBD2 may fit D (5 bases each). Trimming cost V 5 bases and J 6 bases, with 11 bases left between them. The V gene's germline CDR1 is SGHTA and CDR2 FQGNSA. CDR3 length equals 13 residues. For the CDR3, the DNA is TGTGCCAGCAGCCCGGGGCGCACCAATGAGCAGTTCTTC. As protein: CASSPGRTNEQFF.